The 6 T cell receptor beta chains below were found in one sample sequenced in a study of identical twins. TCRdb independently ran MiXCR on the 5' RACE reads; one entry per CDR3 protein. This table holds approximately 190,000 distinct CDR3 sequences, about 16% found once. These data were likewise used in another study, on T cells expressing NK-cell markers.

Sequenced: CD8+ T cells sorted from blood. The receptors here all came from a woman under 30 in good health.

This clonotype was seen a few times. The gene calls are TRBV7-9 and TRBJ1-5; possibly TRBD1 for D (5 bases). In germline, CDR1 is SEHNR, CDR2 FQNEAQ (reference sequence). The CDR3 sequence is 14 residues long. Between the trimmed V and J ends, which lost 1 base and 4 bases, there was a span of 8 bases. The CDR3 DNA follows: TGTGCCAGCAGCTTAGATCAGGGAAATCAGCCCCAGCATTTT. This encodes CASSLDQGNQPQHF. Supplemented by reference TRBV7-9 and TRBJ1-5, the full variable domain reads DTGVSQNPRHKITKRGQNVTFRCDPISEHNRLYWYRQTLGQGPEFLTYFQNEAQLEKSRLLSDRFSAERPKGSFSTLEIQRTEQGDSAMYLCASSLDQGNQPQHFGDGTRLSIL.

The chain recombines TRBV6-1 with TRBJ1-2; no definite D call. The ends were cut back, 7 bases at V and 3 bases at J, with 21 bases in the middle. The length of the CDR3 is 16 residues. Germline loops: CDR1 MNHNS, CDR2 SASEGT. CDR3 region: CASNPHRIREDYGYTF. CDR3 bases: TGTGCCAGCAATCCCCACCGGATACGAGAAGACTATGGCTACACCTTC.

This chain's CDR3 is CARRIRNTEAFF. CDR3 DNA sequence: TGTGCCAGACGGATCCGGAACACTGAAGCTTTCTTT. V and J are TRBV2 and TRBJ1-1; D is unclear. Looked up from germline, CDR1 is SNHLY and CDR2 is FYNNEI. V was clipped by 9 bases and J by 1 base, with 9 bases between them. This CDR3 spans 12 amino acids.

This CDR3 reads CASSVDRGDTQYF. The CDR3 DNA follows: TGTGCCAGCAGCGTAGATCGGGGGGATACGCAGTATTTT. The J gene is TRBJ2-3, the V gene TRBV9; D is perhaps TRBD2 (6 bases). CDR3 length: 13 amino acids. Germline CDR1 SGDLS, CDR2 YYNGEE. V was trimmed by 0 bases and J by 6 bases, leaving 8 bases between them.

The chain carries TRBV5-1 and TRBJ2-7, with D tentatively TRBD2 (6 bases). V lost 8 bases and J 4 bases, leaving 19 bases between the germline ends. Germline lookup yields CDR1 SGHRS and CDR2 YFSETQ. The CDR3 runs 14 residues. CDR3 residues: CASLTAGWRYEQYF. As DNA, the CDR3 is TGCGCCAGTCTTACGGCGGGATGGAGGTACGAGCAGTACTTC.

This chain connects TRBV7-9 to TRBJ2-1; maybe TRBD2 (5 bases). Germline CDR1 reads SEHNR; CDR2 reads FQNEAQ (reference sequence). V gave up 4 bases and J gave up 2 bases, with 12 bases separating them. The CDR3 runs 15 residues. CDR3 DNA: TGTGCCAGCAGCTCTATGGGGAGAACCTACAATGAGCAGTTCTTC. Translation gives CASSSMGRTYNEQFF.